These 24 T cell receptor beta chains came from one sample sequenced in a study of T cell clusters in autoimmune cytopenias (dated by TCRdb to about 2019). Per sample, approximately 230 ng of peripheral blood genomic DNA, approximately 40,000 genome equivalents, was used for TRB amplification. Instrument on record: Illumina MiSeq. TRB rearrangements were amplified by multiplex PCR using a touch-down protocol with TRB-A and TRB-B primer pools mixed in one tube. TCRdb reprocessed the sequencing reads and holds a single record per CDR3 protein sequence, with no DNA. Per the sample table, the count is fewer than 1,500 distinct CDR3 sequences. The ten largest account for approximately 9.2% of the sample. The sample also formed part of further work on T cell repertoires in aging, cancer and after chemotherapy.

The sample comprised peripheral blood. The receptors originated from a human donor in good health.

The chain links TRBV5-1 to TRBJ2-2; absent DNA, TCRdb's TRBD1 call cannot be checked. Germline V lookup: CDR1 SGHRS, CDR2 YFSETQ. The CDR3 is 14 amino acids. This CDR3 is CASSGTGGTGELFF.

By frequency, this clonotype registers medium-sized. The chain is built from TRBV5-6 and TRBJ1-3; without DNA, the TCRdb call of TRBD1 cannot be checked. CDR1 and CDR2 (germline): SGHDT, YYEEEE. The CDR3 has 15 residues. CDR3 region: CASSSRGNSGNTIYF.

The V call is TRBV7-2, the J call TRBJ2-3; TCRdb designates TRBD1, a call that cannot be tested without DNA. There are 15 residues in the CDR3. Germline CDR1 is SGHTA and CDR2 is FQGNSA. The CDR3: CASSLAGGSRDTQYF. Combining the CDR3 with reference TRBV7-2 and TRBJ2-3 gives the whole variable domain GAGVSQSPSNKVTEKGKDVELRCDPISGHTALYWYRQSLGQGLEFLIYFQGNSAPDKSGLPSDRFSAERTGGSVSTLTIQRTQQEDSAVYLCASSLAGGSRDTQYFGPGTRLTVL.

This clonotype is classed as large by frequency. V is TRBV19 and J is TRBJ2-7; the TCRdb D gene call, TRBD1, has no DNA to confirm it. The CDR3 is 15 residues long. CDR1 and CDR2 from the germline V gene are LNHDA and SQIVND (reference sequence). The chain's CDR3 is CASTAGTAVHYEQYF.

This clonotype is identified as medium-sized from frequency. The rearrangement links TRBV12-3 or TRBV12-4 to TRBJ2-1; the D gene TCRdb calls, TRBD1, cannot be checked with no DNA. The CDR3 consists of 14 residues. The CDR3 here is CASSLTAGYNEQFF.

Judged by frequency, this clonotype is large (0.1 to 1%). CDR3 amino acids: CSVAGRLSYEQYF. The chain uses TRBV29-1 and TRBJ2-7; TCRdb's D call, TRBD1, is unchecked because there is no DNA. Germline CDR1 is SQVTM and CDR2 is ANQGSEA. The CDR3 consists of 13 residues.

The genes are TRBV28 and TRBJ1-5; the TCRdb call, TRBD1, lacks DNA for checking. This CDR3 is built from 14 residues. Germline CDR1 MDHEN, CDR2 SYDVKM. The CDR3: CASSRTGGRQPQHF.

This clonotype ranks as medium-sized in terms of frequency. This chain uses TRBV7-9 with TRBJ2-7. The germline V gene has CDR1 SEHNR and CDR2 FQNEAQ (reference sequence). This CDR3 has 12 residues. CDR3 loop: CASSRITYEQYF.

By frequency, this clonotype registers medium-sized (0.01 to 0.1%). The chain has TRBV4-2 and TRBJ2-7. The CDR3 extends over 12 amino acids. The V gene's germline CDR1 is LGHNA and CDR2 YNFKEQ. This chain's CDR3 is CASSGLAYEQYF.

This clonotype is classed as medium-sized by frequency. CDR3: CASSLNEKLFF. J is TRBJ1-4 and V is TRBV12-3 or TRBV12-4. The CDR3 spans 11 residues.

This clonotype is identified as medium-sized from frequency. The genes are TRBV7-2 and TRBJ2-5. From germline, CDR1 is SGHTA and CDR2 FQGNSA. The CDR3 consists of 14 residues. The CDR3 loop reads CASSPKAFQETQYF.

The chain recombines TRBV4-3 with TRBJ2-7; TCRdb names TRBD1, which stays unverified in the absence of DNA. The CDR3 sequence is 17 residues long. Germline V gene lookup returns CDR1 LGHNA and CDR2 YSLEER. CDR3: CASSQDLAGVISYEQYF.

This clonotype is deemed medium-sized (0.01 to 0.1%) by its frequency. The chain has TRBV5-1 and TRBJ2-3; TCRdb designates TRBD2, a call that cannot be tested without DNA. CDR1 is SGHRS and CDR2 is YFSETQ in the germline V gene. The CDR3 extends over 19 amino acids. CDR3 sequence: CASRSPWTSGGASTDTQYF.

Judged by frequency, this clonotype is medium-sized (0.01 to 0.1%). This chain joins TRBV5-1 and TRBJ2-1. Looked up from germline, CDR1 is SGHRS and CDR2 is YFSETQ. This CDR3 has 11 amino acids. CDR3 sequence reads: CASSLEFEQFF.

This clonotype is large by frequency. The chain combines TRBV19 with TRBJ2-3; the TCRdb call, TRBD2, lacks DNA for checking. The CDR3 is made up of 13 amino acids. Germline loops: CDR1 LNHDA, CDR2 SQIVND (reference sequence). CDR3 protein: CASSSGRTDTQYF.

This clonotype is large by frequency. This sequence joins TRBV18 and TRBJ2-3; TCRdb outputs TRBD1, but without DNA this stays unchecked. The CDR3 is 16 amino acids. The germline V gene encodes CDR1 KGHSH and CDR2 LQKENI. The CDR3 sequence: CASSPPRQGESDTQYF.

By frequency, this clonotype registers medium-sized. V usage is TRBV7-6 and J usage is TRBJ2-7. CDR3 length equals 13 residues. Germline V gives CDR1 SGHVS, CDR2 FNYEAQ. This CDR3 is CASSLAETYEQYF.

By frequency, this clonotype registers medium-sized (0.01 to 0.1%). The J gene is TRBJ2-1, the V gene TRBV12-3 or TRBV12-4. CDR3 length equals 16 residues. The CDR3: CASSSADLPSYNEQFF.

This clonotype is large by frequency. The J gene is TRBJ2-3, the V gene TRBV6-1; without DNA, the TCRdb call of TRBD1 cannot be checked. Germline lookup yields CDR1 MNHNS and CDR2 SASEGT. There are 16 residues in the CDR3. The CDR3 protein is CASSEFPSGEVDTQYF.

In terms of frequency, this clonotype is large. The chain links TRBV6-6 to TRBJ2-7; the TCRdb D gene call, TRBD1, has no DNA to confirm it. The CDR3 sequence is 13 residues long. In germline, CDR1 is MNHNY, CDR2 SVGAGI (reference sequence). CDR3 sequence reads: CASSLGQGYEQYF.

The CDR3 sequence is CASSERDSYGYTF. The J gene is TRBJ1-2, the V gene TRBV2; the D gene TCRdb calls, TRBD1, cannot be checked with no DNA. The V gene's germline CDR1 is SNHLY and CDR2 FYNNEI. This CDR3 comprises 13 residues.

The J gene is TRBJ1-1, the V gene TRBV28; checking the TCRdb D call of TRBD1 is not possible without DNA. The CDR3 runs to 12 residues. The germline CDR1 and CDR2 sequences are MDHEN and SYDVKM. The CDR3: CASETGYTEAFF.

The chain joins TRBV20-1 to TRBJ2-5; TCRdb selects TRBD1, and the lack of DNA leaves this call unchecked. From germline, CDR1 is DFQATT and CDR2 SNEGSKA (reference sequence). The CDR3 covers 16 residues. CDR3 sequence reads: CSARGGGGGVPETQYF.

The rearrangement joins TRBV28 to TRBJ1-2. This CDR3 contains 14 residues. Germline V gene data show CDR1 as MDHEN and CDR2 as SYDVKM. The CDR3 protein is CASSLGGGPYGYTF.